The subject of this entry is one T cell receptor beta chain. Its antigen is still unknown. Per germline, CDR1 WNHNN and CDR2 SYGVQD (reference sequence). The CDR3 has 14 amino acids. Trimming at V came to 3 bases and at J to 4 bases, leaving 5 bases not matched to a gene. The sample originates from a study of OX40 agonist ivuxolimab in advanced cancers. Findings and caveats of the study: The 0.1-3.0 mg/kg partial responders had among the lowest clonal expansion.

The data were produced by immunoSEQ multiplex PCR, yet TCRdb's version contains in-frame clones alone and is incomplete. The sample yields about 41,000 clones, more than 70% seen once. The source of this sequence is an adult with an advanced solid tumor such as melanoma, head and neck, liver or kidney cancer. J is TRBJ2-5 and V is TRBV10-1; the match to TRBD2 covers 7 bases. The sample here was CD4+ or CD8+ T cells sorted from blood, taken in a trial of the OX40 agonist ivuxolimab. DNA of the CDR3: TGCGCCAGCAGTGAAAGCGGGACCCGAGAGACCCAGTACTTC. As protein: CASSESGTRETQYF.